This T cell receptor beta chain was captured in a study of OX40 agonist ivuxolimab in advanced cancers. Study summary: Dose-escalation patients suffered from hepatocellular carcinoma, melanoma, renal cell or head and neck cancer. Subjects had a mean age of approximately 60 years, with a range of 23 to 79; approximately 83% were male.

General study results and limits: In the 0.1 to 3.0 mg/kg range, CD4+ and CD8+ blood T cells had expanded clonally by week 6.

Data came from immunoSEQ multiplex PCR; TCRdb stores just in-frame clones and leaves some out. The sample yields around 62,000 clones, 80% to 90% seen once. Notes on this clone: Its antigen is not identified.

If patients had autoimmune disease history or systemic immunosuppression, they were excluded. Germline V lookup: CDR1 SGHAT, CDR2 FQNNGV. Trimming stripped 0 bases from V and 7 bases from J, with 7 bases between. This CDR3 region has 13 residues. This chain uses TRBV11-2 with TRBJ1-5; D uncertain. Here the sequenced sample was CD4+ or CD8+ T cells sorted from blood, taken in a trial of the OX40 agonist ivuxolimab. This TCR was sampled from an adult with an advanced solid tumor such as melanoma, head and neck, liver or kidney cancer. The CDR3 reads CASSLDLRQPQHF. The CDR3, as DNA: TGTGCCAGCAGCTTAGATCTACGACAGCCCCAGCATTTT.